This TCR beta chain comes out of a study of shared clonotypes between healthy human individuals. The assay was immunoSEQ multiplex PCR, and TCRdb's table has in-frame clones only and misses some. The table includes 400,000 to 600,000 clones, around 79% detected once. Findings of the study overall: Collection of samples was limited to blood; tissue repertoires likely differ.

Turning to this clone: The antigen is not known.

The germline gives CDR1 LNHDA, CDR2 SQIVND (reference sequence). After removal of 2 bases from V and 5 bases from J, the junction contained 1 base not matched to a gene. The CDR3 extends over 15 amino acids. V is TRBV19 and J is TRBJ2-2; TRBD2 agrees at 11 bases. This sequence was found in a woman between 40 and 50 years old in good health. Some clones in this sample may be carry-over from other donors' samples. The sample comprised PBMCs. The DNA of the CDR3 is TGTGCCAGTAGTATACTAGCGGGAGGTACCGGGGAGCTGTTTTTT. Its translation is CASSILAGGTGELFF.